This TCR beta chain was retrieved from a study of T cells after yellow fever vaccination. TCRdb ran MiXCR on the 5' RACE reads and lists one entry per CDR3 protein. The sample has around 310,000 distinct CDR3 sequences; less than 4.5% are singletons. This clonotype was detected ten times or more. CDR1 is PRHDT, CDR2 FYEKMQ, per germline (reference sequence). Trimming cost V 4 bases and J 4 bases; bases outside gene matches: 15. The CDR3 loop spans 18 amino acids. Here the sequenced sample was PBMCs, taken on the day of the yellow fever booster vaccination. This TCR was recovered from a man aged 18 to 29 who received the YFV17D yellow fever vaccine. The chain employs TRBV13 and TRBJ2-3; TRBD2 aligns across 9 bases. This chain's CDR3 is CASSSLIAGALSADTQYF. The CDR3 DNA reads TGTGCCAGCAGCTCCCTCATAGCGGGGGCCCTAAGTGCAGATACGCAGTATTTT.